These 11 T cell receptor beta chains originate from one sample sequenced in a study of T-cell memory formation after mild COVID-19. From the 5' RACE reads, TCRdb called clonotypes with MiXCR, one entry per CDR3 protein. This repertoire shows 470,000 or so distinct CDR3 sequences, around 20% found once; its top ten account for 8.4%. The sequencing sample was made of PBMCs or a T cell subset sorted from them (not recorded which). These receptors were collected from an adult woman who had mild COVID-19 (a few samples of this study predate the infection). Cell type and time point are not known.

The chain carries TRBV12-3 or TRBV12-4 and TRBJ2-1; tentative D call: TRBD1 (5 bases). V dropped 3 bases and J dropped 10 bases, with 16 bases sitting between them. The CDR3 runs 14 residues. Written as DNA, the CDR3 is TGTGCCAGCAGTTTTGGGTTAGGGGAAGGGGAGCAGTTCTTC. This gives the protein CASSFGLGEGEQFF.

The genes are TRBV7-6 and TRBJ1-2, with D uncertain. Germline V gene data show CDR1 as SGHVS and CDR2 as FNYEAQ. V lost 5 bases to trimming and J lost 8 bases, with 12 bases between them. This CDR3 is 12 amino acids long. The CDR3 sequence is CASSPPWGGYTF. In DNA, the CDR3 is TGTGCCAGCAGCCCCCCATGGGGAGGCTACACCTTC.

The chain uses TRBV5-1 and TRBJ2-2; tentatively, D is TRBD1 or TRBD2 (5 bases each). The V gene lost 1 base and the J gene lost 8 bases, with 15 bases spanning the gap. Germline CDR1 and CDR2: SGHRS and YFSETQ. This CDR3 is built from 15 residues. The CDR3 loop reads CASSLWDPTEGELFF. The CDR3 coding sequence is TGCGCCAGCAGCTTGTGGGACCCTACCGAAGGGGAGCTGTTTTTT. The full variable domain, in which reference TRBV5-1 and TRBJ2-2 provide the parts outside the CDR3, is KAGVTQTPRYLIKTRGQQVTLSCSPISGHRSVSWYQQTPGQGLQFLFEYFSETQRNKGNFPGRFSGRQFSNSRSEMNVSTLELGDSALYLCASSLWDPTEGELFFGEGSRLTVL.

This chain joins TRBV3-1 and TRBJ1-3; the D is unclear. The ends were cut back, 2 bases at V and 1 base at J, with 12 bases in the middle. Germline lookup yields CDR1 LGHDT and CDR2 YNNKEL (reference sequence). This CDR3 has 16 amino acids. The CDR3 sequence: CASSQFQLLSGNTIYF. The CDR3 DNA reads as TGTGCCAGCAGCCAATTTCAGCTCTTATCTGGAAACACCATATATTTT.

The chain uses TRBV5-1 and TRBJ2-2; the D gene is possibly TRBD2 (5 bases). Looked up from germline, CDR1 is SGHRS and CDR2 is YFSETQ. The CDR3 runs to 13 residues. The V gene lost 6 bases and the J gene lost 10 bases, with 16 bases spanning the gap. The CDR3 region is CASKEVGQLELFF. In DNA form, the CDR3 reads TGCGCCAGCAAGGAGGTAGGGCAGTTGGAGCTGTTTTTT.

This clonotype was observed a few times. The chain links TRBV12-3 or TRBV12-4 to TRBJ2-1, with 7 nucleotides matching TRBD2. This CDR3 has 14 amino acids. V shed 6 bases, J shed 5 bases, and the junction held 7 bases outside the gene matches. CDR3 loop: CASSYGTINNEQFF. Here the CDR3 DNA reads TGTGCCAGCAGCTACGGGACTATCAACAATGAGCAGTTCTTC.

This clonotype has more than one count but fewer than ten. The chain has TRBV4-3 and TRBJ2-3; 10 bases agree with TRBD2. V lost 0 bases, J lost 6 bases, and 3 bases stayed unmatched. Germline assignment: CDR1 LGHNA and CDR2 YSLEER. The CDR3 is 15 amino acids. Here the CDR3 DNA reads TGCGCCAGCAGCCAAGATCCAGCGGGAGGGGATACGCAGTATTTT. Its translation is CASSQDPAGGDTQYF.

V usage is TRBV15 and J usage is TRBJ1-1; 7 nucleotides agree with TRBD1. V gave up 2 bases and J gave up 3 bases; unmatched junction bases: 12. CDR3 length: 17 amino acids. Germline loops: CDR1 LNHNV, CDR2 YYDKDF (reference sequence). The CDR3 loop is CATSRKPGQRLYTEAFF. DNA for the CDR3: TGTGCCACCAGCAGAAAACCGGGACAGCGATTGTACACTGAAGCTTTCTTT.

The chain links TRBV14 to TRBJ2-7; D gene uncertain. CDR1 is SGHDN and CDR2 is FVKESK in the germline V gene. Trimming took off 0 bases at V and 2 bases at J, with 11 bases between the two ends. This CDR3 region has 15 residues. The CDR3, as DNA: TGTGCCAGCAGCCAAGATCGTACCTCGCCCTACGAGCAGTACTTC. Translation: CASSQDRTSPYEQYF.

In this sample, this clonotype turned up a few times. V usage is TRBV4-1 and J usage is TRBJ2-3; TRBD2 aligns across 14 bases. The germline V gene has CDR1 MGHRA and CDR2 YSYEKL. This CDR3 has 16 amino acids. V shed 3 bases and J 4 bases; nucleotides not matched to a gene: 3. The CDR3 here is CASSHLTSGGADTQYF. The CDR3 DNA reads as TGCGCCAGCAGCCACCTGACTAGCGGGGGGGCAGATACGCAGTATTTT.

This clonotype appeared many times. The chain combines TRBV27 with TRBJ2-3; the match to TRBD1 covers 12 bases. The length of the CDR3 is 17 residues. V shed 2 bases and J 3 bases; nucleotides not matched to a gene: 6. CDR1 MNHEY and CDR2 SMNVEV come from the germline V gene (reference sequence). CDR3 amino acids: CASSLGDRGRGTDTQYF. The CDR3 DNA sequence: TGTGCCAGCAGTTTAGGGGACAGGGGGCGCGGTACAGATACGCAGTATTTT.